These 9 T cell receptor beta chains were sequenced from one sample in a study of T cell responses to AZD1222 COVID-19 vaccine. The assay was immunoSEQ multiplex PCR, and TCRdb's table has in-frame clones only and misses some. The sample has some 140,000 clones; about 91% are singletons. The material sequenced was peripheral blood, taken on day 0 of AZD1222 vaccination. The receptors were gathered from an adult in good health.

The chain combines TRBV7-9 with TRBJ1-2; no clear D gene. This CDR3 comprises 14 residues. CDR1 is SEHNR and CDR2 is FQNEAQ in the germline V gene (reference sequence). V lost 1 base and J lost 4, with 10 bases in between. CDR3 bases: TGTGCCAGCAGCTTAGGAGGGCCAGTCTATGGCTACACCTTC. It encodes CASSLGGPVYGYTF.

The rearrangement links TRBV5-4 to TRBJ1-1, with 7 positions matching TRBD1. This CDR3 has 15 amino acids. Germline CDR1 SGHNT, CDR2 YYREEE (reference sequence). Trimming cost V 5 bases and J 4 bases; bases outside gene matches: 11. The CDR3 is CASRSGTGAATEAFF. In nucleotides, the CDR3 is TGTGCCAGCAGATCGGGCACAGGGGCGGCCACTGAAGCTTTCTTT.

The chain is built from TRBV24-1 and TRBJ2-7; D is undetermined. Trimming stripped 3 bases from V and 4 bases from J, with 3 bases between. Germline CDR1 is KGHDR and CDR2 is SFDVKD. The CDR3 consists of 11 residues. The CDR3 sequence is CATSDVYEQYF. The CDR3 DNA reads TGTGCCACCAGTGATGTGTACGAGCAGTACTTC.

The chain uses TRBV5-4 and TRBJ1-6; TRBD1 matches 10 bases. CDR3 size: 15 residues. The J segment lost 9 bases and the V segment lost 4 bases, leaving 7 bases of the junction unmatched. CDR1 is SGHNT and CDR2 is YYREEE in the germline V gene (reference sequence). The CDR3 DNA is TGTGCCAGCAGCCTGGTGGGACAGGGGAGTTCACCCCTCCACTTT. Residues: CASSLVGQGSSPLHF.

The chain carries TRBV27 and TRBJ1-5; D is undetermined. The CDR3 has 13 amino acids. CDR1 MNHEY and CDR2 SMNVEV come from the germline V gene (reference sequence). With 3 bases removed from V and 7 bases from J, the gap between germline ends came to 10 bases. The CDR3 spells CASSLQVQQPQHF. The CDR3, as DNA: TGTGCCAGCAGTTTGCAGGTACAACAGCCCCAGCATTTT.

The rearrangement uses TRBV12-3 or TRBV12-4 and TRBJ1-5; D call uncertain. The germline V and J ends were trimmed by 3 bases and 7 bases, with 10 bases remaining between them. This CDR3 region has 13 residues. The CDR3: CASSLVFSQPQHF. The CDR3 region has the DNA TGTGCCAGCAGTTTGGTGTTTAGCCAGCCCCAGCATTTT.

The rearrangement links TRBV9 to TRBJ1-4, with TRBD1 as a possible D gene (5 bases). Germline V gives CDR1 SGDLS, CDR2 YYNGEE. CDR3 length: 14 residues. Trimming left V 4 bases short and J 7 bases short, with 14 bases between. The CDR3 reads CASSPGGVGEKLFF. As DNA, the CDR3 is TGTGCCAGCAGCCCCGGGGGGGTGGGTGAAAAACTGTTTTTT. The variable domain in full, completed from reference TRBV9 and TRBJ1-4, reads DSGVTQTPKHLITATGQRVTLRCSPRSGDLSVYWYQQSLDQGLQFLIQYYNGEERAKGNILERFSAQQFPDLHSELNLSSLELGDSALYFCASSPGGVGEKLFFGSGTQLSVL.

The gene calls are TRBV5-1 and TRBJ2-2; TRBD1 is a possible D gene (5 bases). The CDR3 is 13 residues long. Trimming cost V 3 bases and J 6 bases, with 9 bases left between them. Germline lookup yields CDR1 SGHRS and CDR2 YFSETQ. CDR3 sequence (DNA): TGCGCCAGCAGCTCCAGGGTCCCCGGGGAGCTGTTTTTT. Translation gives CASSSRVPGELFF.

The chain employs TRBV3-1 (or the pseudogene TRBV3-2) and TRBJ2-1; 7 nucleotides match TRBD1. Trimming removed 6 bases from V and 15 bases from J; junction bases left unmatched: 8. CDR1 and CDR2 (germline): LGHDT, YNNKEL (reference sequence). The CDR3 totals 11 residues. The CDR3 nucleotides are TGTGCCAGCAGTAAGACAGGGTTTTGGTTCTTC. This sequence encodes CASSKTGFWFF.